This T cell receptor beta chain was documented in a study of cytomegalovirus exposure and HLA in healthy donors. The junction had 12 bases not matched to a gene; V was cut back by 6 bases and J by 3 bases. Per the germline V gene, CDR1 is SNHLY and CDR2 is FYNNEI. The CDR3 is made up of 17 amino acids. Vbeta (60) and Jbeta (13) primers were used in the PCR. Using immunoSEQ multiplex PCR, the repertoire was profiled, and TCRdb retains in-frame clones only, with some absent. The sample records over 85,000 clones, around three quarters being singletons. This chain connects TRBV2 to TRBJ2-5; 11 positions agree with TRBD2. This sequence originates from a woman aged 25-40 years in good health and CMV-seronegative. Source material: PBMCs. CDR3 sequence: CASSQASGGLREETQYF. CDR3 coding DNA: TGTGCCAGCAGCCAAGCTAGCGGGGGGCTCAGGGAAGAGACCCAGTACTTC.